This entry lists 30 T cell receptor beta chains sequenced from one sample in a study of cytomegalovirus exposure and HLA in healthy donors. The study ran its PCR with 60 Vbeta and 13 Jbeta primers. TCRdb keeps only in-frame clones here, not all; method: immunoSEQ multiplex PCR. The sample holds some 130,000 clones, roughly 78% seen once. The sample was PBMCs. These TCRs come from a man between 35 and 55 years old in good health and CMV-seropositive.

The chain joins TRBV28 to TRBJ2-1, with D maybe TRBD2 (5 bases). V was cut by 5 bases and J by 7 bases, with 21 bases left in between. This CDR3 spans 16 amino acids. Germline CDR1 reads MDHEN; CDR2 reads SYDVKM. The chain's CDR3 is CASSPIHAQTRNEQFF. The CDR3 coding sequence is TGTGCCAGCAGTCCCATTCATGCCCAAACTAGGAATGAGCAGTTCTTC.

V is TRBV21-1 and J is TRBJ2-5; the table gives TRBD2 as D, unverified against the DNA. TRBV21-1 is a pseudogene locus. This CDR3 contains 11 residues. The CDR3 loop is CASSSLGGRYF. As DNA, the CDR3 is TGTGCCAGCAGCAGTCTGGGGGGTCGGTACTTC.

The rearrangement links TRBV7-2 to TRBJ2-5; D uncertain. Germline CDR1 SGHTA, CDR2 FQGNSA. V lost 3 bases and J lost 2, with 10 bases in between. This CDR3 region has 14 residues. CDR3 region: CASSFSALQETQYF. Written as DNA, the CDR3 is TGTGCCAGCAGCTTTTCGGCACTACAAGAGACCCAGTACTTC.

CDR3 bases: TGTGCCATCAGTGGAGTCCCCGGGGGGACGTCCTACGAGCAGTACTTC. Its protein is CAISGVPGGTSYEQYF. The rearrangement joins TRBV10-3 to TRBJ2-7, with TRBD2 matching 7 bases. CDR1 is ENHRY, CDR2 SYGVKD, per germline. The CDR3 has 16 amino acids. Germline trimming cut 4 bases from V and 1 base from J; bases unmatched to any gene: 10.

Here the CDR3 reads CASSPPGQGGILTF. In DNA, the CDR3 is TGTGCCAGCAGTCCCCCGGGACAGGGTGGGATCCTGACTTTC. The V call is TRBV6-5, the J call TRBJ2-6; 9 nucleotides match TRBD1. J lost 14 bases, V lost 5 bases, and 10 bases had no gene match. The CDR3 is made up of 14 amino acids. Germline lookup yields CDR1 MNHEY and CDR2 SVGAGI.

The V gene is TRBV7-2, the J gene TRBJ2-7, with no clear D. The V and J ends lost 6 bases and 2 bases respectively, with 14 bases between them. Germline lookup yields CDR1 SGHTA and CDR2 FQGNSA. The CDR3 consists of 14 residues. CDR3 in DNA: TGTGCCAGCAGTCTAGGTCCTTTTCCCTACGAGCAGTACTTC. It specifies CASSLGPFPYEQYF.

J is TRBJ2-2 and V is TRBV18; TRBD1 agrees at 7 bases. The germline CDR1 and CDR2 sequences are KGHSH and LQKENI. J was trimmed by 5 bases and V by 3 bases; bases with no gene match: 6. The CDR3 runs 15 residues. The CDR3 DNA reads TGTGCCAGCTCACCGCTGACAGGGACGACCGGGGAGCTGTTTTTT. This translates into CASSPLTGTTGELFF.

The chain joins TRBV7-9 to TRBJ2-7; D is ambiguous. V lost 7 bases to trimming and J lost 3 bases, with 7 bases between them. Germline CDR1 and CDR2: SEHNR and FQNEAQ (reference sequence). This CDR3 contains 11 residues. The CDR3 nucleotides read TGTGCCAGCACCCCCGTCTACGAGCAGTACTTC. It codes for CASTPVYEQYF.

V and J are TRBV6-5 and TRBJ2-7; D gene ambiguous. Deletions cut 0 bases from V and 0 bases from J, with 12 bases between. The germline V gene has CDR1 MNHEY and CDR2 SVGAGI. The CDR3 length is 16 residues. The CDR3 here is CASSYSPRLASYEQYF. In DNA, the CDR3 is TGTGCCAGCAGTTACTCGCCTCGCTTGGCCTCCTACGAGCAGTACTTC.

The J gene is TRBJ1-1, the V gene TRBV4-2, with D possibly matching TRBD1 (6 bases). Deletions cut 5 bases from V and 1 base from J, with 14 bases between. Germline-derived CDR1 and CDR2 are LGHNA and YNFKEQ. This CDR3 is built from 15 residues. CDR3 residues: CASSYSGGPNTEAFF. As DNA, the CDR3 is TGTGCCAGCAGCTACTCGGGGGGCCCGAACACTGAAGCTTTCTTT.

This clone came up once. The V gene is TRBV4-2, the J gene TRBJ1-4, with TRBD1 matching over 10 bases. Germline assignment: CDR1 LGHNA and CDR2 YNFKEQ. The CDR3 contains 17 residues. Unmatched junction bases numbered 8, after V lost 3 bases and J lost 4 bases. The CDR3 reads CASSQLTGGAGNEKLFF. As DNA, the CDR3 is TGTGCCAGCAGCCAGTTGACAGGGGGCGCTGGTAATGAAAAACTGTTTTTT.

The V and J genes are TRBV4-2 and TRBJ2-1; 9 bases align to TRBD1. The V and J ends lost 2 bases and 15 bases, in that order; junction bases with no gene match: 8. The germline V gene encodes CDR1 LGHNA and CDR2 YNFKEQ. The CDR3 length is 13 residues. DNA of the CDR3: TGTGCCAGCAGCCAACCCGACAGGGGGGTCTCGTTCTTC. This sequence encodes CASSQPDRGVSFF.

The rearrangement joins TRBV6-1 to TRBJ2-3, with D perhaps TRBD2 (7 bases). This CDR3 is built from 15 residues. From germline, CDR1 is MNHNS and CDR2 SASEGT. V lost 6 bases and J 2 bases, leaving 15 bases between the germline ends. CDR3 amino acids: CASRMGGRNTDTQYF. The CDR3 coding sequence is TGTGCCAGCAGGATGGGGGGGCGTAACACAGATACGCAGTATTTT.

The V and J genes are TRBV28 and TRBJ1-5, with a tentative D call TRBD1 (6 bases). The V end was cut by 2 bases, the J end by 5 bases, with 10 bases between. Germline-derived CDR1 and CDR2 are MDHEN and SYDVKM. This CDR3 region has 14 residues. This CDR3 is CASSLGQLHQPQHF. The CDR3 bases are TGTGCCAGCAGTTTAGGACAGCTACATCAGCCCCAGCATTTT.

This rearrangement joins TRBV7-3 to TRBJ2-7; 10 bases are shared with TRBD1. This CDR3 region has 13 residues. The V segment lost 5 bases and the J segment 3 bases; nucleotides outside the gene matches: 1. The germline V gene encodes CDR1 SGHTA and CDR2 FQGTGA. The CDR3 loop reads CASSRTGGYEQYF. The CDR3 bases are TGTGCCAGCAGCCGGACAGGGGGCTACGAGCAGTACTTC.

The rearrangement uses TRBV5-1 and TRBJ2-7, with TRBD1 matching over 9 bases. Germline-derived CDR1 and CDR2 are SGHRS and YFSETQ. This CDR3 is built from 17 residues. Trimming at V came to 4 bases and at J to 3 bases, leaving 14 bases not matched to a gene. The CDR3 nucleotides are TGCGCCAGCAGCCGGGGACAGGGACGCCCTGAAGACTACGAGCAGTACTTC. This encodes CASSRGQGRPEDYEQYF.

The chain combines TRBV30 with TRBJ1-6; D might be TRBD1 (5 bases). The CDR3 is 14 amino acids. Trimming shortened V by 2 bases and J by 7 bases, and 12 bases separated the two germline ends. CDR1 is GTSNPN and CDR2 is SVGIG in the germline V gene (reference sequence). CDR3 DNA sequence: TGTGCCTGGAGTCAGGGACTCCCGAATTCACCCCTCCACTTT. Translation gives CAWSQGLPNSPLHF.

This chain joins TRBV11-2 and TRBJ2-7; TRBD1 might be the D (5 bases). In germline, CDR1 is SGHAT, CDR2 FQNNGV. This CDR3 region has 14 residues. V was clipped by 4 bases and J by 3 bases, with 13 bases between them. The DNA for the CDR3 is TGTGCCAGCAGCTCGGACACTGGACGCTACGAGCAGTACTTC. It encodes CASSSDTGRYEQYF.

This clone was detected only once. The rearrangement uses TRBV15 and TRBJ2-3, with 10 bases matching TRBD2. The CDR3 extends over 16 amino acids. V shed 5 bases, J shed 2 bases, and the junction held 7 bases outside the gene matches. Per the germline V gene, CDR1 is LNHNV and CDR2 is YYDKDF (reference sequence). DNA for the CDR3: TGTGCCACCAGCCGAGGGACTAGCGAACTCACAGATACGCAGTATTTT. It specifies CATSRGTSELTDTQYF. The full variable domain, completed using reference TRBV15 and TRBJ2-3, is DAMVIQNPRYQVTQFGKPVTLSCSQTLNHNVMYWYQQKSSQAPKLLFHYYDKDFNNEADTPDNFQSRRPNTSFCFLDIRSPGLGDTAMYLCATSRGTSELTDTQYFGPGTRLTVL.

The sample holds a few counts of this clone. This chain's CDR3 is CASSQGGSPGIQPQHF. CDR3 DNA sequence: TGCGCCAGCAGCCAAGGGGGCAGCCCAGGGATTCAGCCCCAGCATTTT. V and J are TRBV4-1 and TRBJ1-5, with D possibly TRBD1 on 5 matching bases. Germline V gene lookup returns CDR1 MGHRA and CDR2 YSYEKL. This CDR3 is built from 16 residues. Trimming took 1 base from V and 6 from J, leaving 16 bases between them.

The genes are TRBV7-2 and TRBJ2-1; the D is unclear. Trimming stripped 4 bases from V and 0 bases from J, with 10 bases between. Germline assignment: CDR1 SGHTA and CDR2 FQGNSA. The CDR3 extends over 15 amino acids. CDR3 sequence: CASSYSASSYNEQFF. CDR3 nucleotide sequence: TGTGCCAGCAGCTACTCAGCGAGCTCCTACAATGAGCAGTTCTTC.

V and J are TRBV5-4 and TRBJ2-3, with 10 bases lining up with TRBD1. CDR3 length: 19 amino acids. The V gene's germline CDR1 is SGHNT and CDR2 YYREEE (reference sequence). V lost 4 bases, J lost 0 bases, and 14 bases stayed unmatched. The CDR3 coding sequence is TGTGCCAGCAGCACACGGACAGGGGGAGAAATCACTAGCACAGATACGCAGTATTTT. It yields the protein CASSTRTGGEITSTDTQYF.

The chain links TRBV6-1 to TRBJ1-5, with a possible D match to TRBD1 (5 bases). Deletions cut 4 bases from V and 0 bases from J, with 10 bases between. Germline loops: CDR1 MNHNS, CDR2 SASEGT. This CDR3 is built from 15 residues. The CDR3 bases are TGTGCCAGCAGTGGAACCAGGGCTAGCAATCAGCCCCAGCATTTT. It translates to CASSGTRASNQPQHF.

V usage is TRBV29-1 and J usage is TRBJ2-2; 13 nucleotides match TRBD2. There are 17 residues in the CDR3. In germline, CDR1 is SQVTM, CDR2 ANQGSEA. V lost 4 bases and J lost 5; bases outside the gene matches: 10. The CDR3 DNA sequence: TGCAGCGTTGTTAAACTAGCGGGAGGGCCGAGAACCGGGGAGCTGTTTTTT. Protein sequence: CSVVKLAGGPRTGELFF.

V gene TRBV27 combines with J gene TRBJ2-1, with 10 bases lining up with TRBD2. Germline lookup yields CDR1 MNHEY and CDR2 SMNVEV (reference sequence). This CDR3 spans 17 amino acids. J gave up 5 bases and V 3 bases, and 10 bases lay outside the gene matches. The CDR3 coding sequence is TGTGCCAGCAGTTTTTCATCGGCCAGCGGGAGGGACAATGAGCAGTTCTTC. Translation gives CASSFSSASGRDNEQFF.

The rearrangement uses TRBV13 and TRBJ2-5, with a weak D call TRBD1 (5 bases). The germline gives CDR1 PRHDT, CDR2 FYEKMQ (reference sequence). V lost 8 bases, J lost 3 bases, and 13 bases lay in between. The CDR3 is 13 amino acids. CDR3 DNA: TGTGCCAGCCACCCTAGGGGCGAAGAGACCCAGTACTTC. Translated, it gives CASHPRGEETQYF.

DNA for the CDR3: TGTGCCAGCAGCGTAGTGGGGGGAAACACTGAAGCTTTCTTT. This sequence encodes CASSVVGGNTEAFF. The chain uses TRBV9 and TRBJ1-1, with a tentative D call TRBD1 (5 bases). The CDR3 extends over 14 amino acids. Germline values: CDR1 SGDLS, CDR2 YYNGEE. V gave up 0 bases and J gave up 2 bases, with 8 bases separating them.

This chain links TRBV5-4 with TRBJ1-3; D unclear. The CDR3 sequence is 14 residues long. V lost 3 bases, J lost 0 bases, and 7 bases lay in between. Germline V gene lookup returns CDR1 SGHNT and CDR2 YYREEE (reference sequence). The CDR3 is CASSSRGSGNTIYF. CDR3 sequence (DNA): TGTGCCAGCAGCTCCCGAGGCTCTGGAAACACCATATATTTT.

The chain recombines TRBV7-6 with TRBJ2-6, with TRBD2 as a possible D gene (7 bases). CDR1 is SGHVS and CDR2 is FNYEAQ in the germline V gene. V shed 10 bases and J shed 4 bases, with 14 bases lying between them. The CDR3 loop spans 14 amino acids. The CDR3 sequence: CATSGGPGANVLTF. CDR3 nucleotides: TGTGCCACCTCGGGGGGCCCCGGGGCCAACGTCCTGACTTTC.

This chain links TRBV6-1 with TRBJ2-7; 9 nucleotides match TRBD2. CDR1 and CDR2 from the germline V gene are MNHNS and SASEGT. The CDR3 covers 16 residues. V was clipped by 2 bases and J by 2 bases; unmatched bases: 7. CDR3 coding DNA: TGTGCCAGCAGTGAATCGGGGCGGGAGGGTACCTACGAGCAGTACTTC. It is translated as CASSESGREGTYEQYF.